The present T cell receptor (beta chain) was sequenced within a study of shared clonotypes between healthy human individuals. Study results and caveats: Clonotype sharing levels among donors were expected to vary with sequencing depth.

This clone was detected only a few times. Antigen: not known. The CDR3 is 13 residues long. The germline V and J ends were trimmed by 1 base and 7 bases, with 5 bases remaining between them. The germline CDR1 and CDR2 sequences are SEHNR and FQNEAQ (reference sequence). TCRdb's copy holds only in-frame clones and misses some; the assay was immunoSEQ multiplex PCR. The sample yields about 1 million clones, about 80% seen once. The specimen was memory CD4+ T cells sorted from blood. Specified subset: CD45RA-negative fraction. V is TRBV7-9 and J is TRBJ1-6, with D unresolved. This TCR came from a young man in good health. In DNA form, the CDR3 reads TGTGCCAGCAGCTTAGACCAAAATTCACCCCTCCACTTT. This encodes CASSLDQNSPLHF.